The text below deals with one T cell receptor (beta chain). What it recognizes is unknown. In germline, CDR1 is MNHEY, CDR2 SMNVEV (reference sequence). The CDR3 sequence is 18 residues long. Trimming pared 3 bases from V and 0 bases from J, leaving 21 bases between. The sample comes from a study of cytomegalovirus exposure and HLA in healthy donors. Study results and caveats: In a later analysis, TCR beta V- and J-gene trimming showed a link to a missense DCLRE1C variant.

Vbeta (60) and Jbeta (13) primers were used in the PCR. Repertoires were generated with immunoSEQ multiplex PCR, while TCRdb's copy carries only in-frame clones and drops some. The sample shows some 160,000 clones, 80% to 85% of them seen only once. Healthy bone marrow donors made up the donors. The TCR was taken from a boy aged 2-15 years in good health and CMV-seronegative. Specimen: PBMCs. The rearrangement joins TRBV27 to TRBJ2-7, with a tentative D call TRBD2 (6 bases). The CDR3 coding sequence is TGTGCCAGCAGTTTCCAGGGACCGACGGGGGTGAGCTCCTACGAGCAGTACTTC. Translated: CASSFQGPTGVSSYEQYF.